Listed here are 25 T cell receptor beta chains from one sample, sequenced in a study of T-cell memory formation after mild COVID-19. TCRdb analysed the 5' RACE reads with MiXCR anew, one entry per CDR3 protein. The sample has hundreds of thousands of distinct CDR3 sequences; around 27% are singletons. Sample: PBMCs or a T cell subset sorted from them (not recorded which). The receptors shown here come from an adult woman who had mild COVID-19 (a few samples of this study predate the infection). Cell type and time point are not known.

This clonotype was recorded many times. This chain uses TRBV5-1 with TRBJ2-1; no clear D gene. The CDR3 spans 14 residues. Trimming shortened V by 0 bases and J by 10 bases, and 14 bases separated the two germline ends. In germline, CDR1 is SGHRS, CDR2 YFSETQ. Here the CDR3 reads CASSLGASDVEQFF. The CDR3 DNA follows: TGCGCCAGCAGCTTGGGCGCCTCGGATGTGGAGCAGTTCTTC.

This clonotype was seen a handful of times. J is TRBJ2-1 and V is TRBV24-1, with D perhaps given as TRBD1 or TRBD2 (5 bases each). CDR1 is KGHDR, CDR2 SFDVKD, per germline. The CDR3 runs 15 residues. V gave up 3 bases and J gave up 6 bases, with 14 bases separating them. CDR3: CATSDPRGPGNEQFF. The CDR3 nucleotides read TGTGCCACCAGTGATCCCCGGGGCCCGGGCAATGAGCAGTTCTTC.

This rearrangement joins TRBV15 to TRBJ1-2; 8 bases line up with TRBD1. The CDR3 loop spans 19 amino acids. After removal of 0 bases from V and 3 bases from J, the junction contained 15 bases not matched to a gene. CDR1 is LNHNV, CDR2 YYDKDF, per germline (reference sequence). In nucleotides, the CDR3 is TGTGCCACCAGCAGAGATACCCGGACAGGGACCTACCTAGACTATGGCTACACCTTC. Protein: CATSRDTRTGTYLDYGYTF.

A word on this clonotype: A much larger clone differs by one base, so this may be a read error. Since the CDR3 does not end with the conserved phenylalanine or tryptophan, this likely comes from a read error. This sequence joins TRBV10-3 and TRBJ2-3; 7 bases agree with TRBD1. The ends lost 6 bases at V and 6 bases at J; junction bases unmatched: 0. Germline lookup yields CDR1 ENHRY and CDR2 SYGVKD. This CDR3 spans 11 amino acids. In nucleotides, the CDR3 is TGTGCCATCAGCAGGGGGGATACGCAGTATATT. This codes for CAISRGDTQYI.

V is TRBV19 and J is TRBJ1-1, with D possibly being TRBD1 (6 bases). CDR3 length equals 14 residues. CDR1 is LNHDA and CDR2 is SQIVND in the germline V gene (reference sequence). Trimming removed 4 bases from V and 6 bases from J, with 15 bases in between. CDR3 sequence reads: CASSSPGGAAEAFF. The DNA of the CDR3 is TGTGCCAGTAGTAGCCCCGGGGGGGCGGCTGAAGCTTTCTTT.

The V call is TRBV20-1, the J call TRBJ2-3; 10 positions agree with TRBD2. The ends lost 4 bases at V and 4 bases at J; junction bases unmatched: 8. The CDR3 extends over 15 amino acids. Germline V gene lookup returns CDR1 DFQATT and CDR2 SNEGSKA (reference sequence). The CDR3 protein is CSATILAGGSDTQYF. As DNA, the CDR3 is TGCAGTGCTACGATCTTAGCGGGAGGATCAGATACGCAGTATTTT.

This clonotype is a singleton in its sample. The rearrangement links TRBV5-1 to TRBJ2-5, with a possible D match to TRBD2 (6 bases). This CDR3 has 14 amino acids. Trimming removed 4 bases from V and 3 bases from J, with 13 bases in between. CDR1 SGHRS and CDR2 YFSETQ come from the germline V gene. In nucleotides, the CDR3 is TGCGCCAGCAGCGAAAGCAGGAGGGAAGAGACCCAGTACTTC. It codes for CASSESRREETQYF.

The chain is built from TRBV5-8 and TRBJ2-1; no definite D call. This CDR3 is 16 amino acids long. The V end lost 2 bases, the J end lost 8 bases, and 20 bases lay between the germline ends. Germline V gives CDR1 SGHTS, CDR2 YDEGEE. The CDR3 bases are TGTGCCAGCAGCTTAGTTGTCGGACGGTTATGGGATGAGCAGTTCTTC. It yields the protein CASSLVVGRLWDEQFF.

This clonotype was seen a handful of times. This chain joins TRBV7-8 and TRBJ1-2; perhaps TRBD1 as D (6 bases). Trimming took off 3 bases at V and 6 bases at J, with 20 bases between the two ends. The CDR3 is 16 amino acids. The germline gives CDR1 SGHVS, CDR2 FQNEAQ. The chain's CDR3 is CASSLRRMGGADGYTF. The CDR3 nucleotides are TGTGCCAGCAGCTTGCGCCGTATGGGGGGCGCGGATGGCTACACCTTC.

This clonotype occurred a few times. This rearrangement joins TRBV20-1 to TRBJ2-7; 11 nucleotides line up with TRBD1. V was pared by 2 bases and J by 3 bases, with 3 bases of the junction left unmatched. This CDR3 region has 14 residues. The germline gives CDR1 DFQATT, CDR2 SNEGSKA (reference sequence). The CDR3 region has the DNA TGCAGTGCTAGAAGGACAGGGGGCATCTACGAGCAGTACTTC. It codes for CSARRTGGIYEQYF.

The CDR3 protein is CASSGTGGLSTDTQYF. In DNA form, the CDR3 reads TGCGCCAGCAGCGGAACAGGGGGCCTTAGCACAGATACGCAGTATTTT. The J gene is TRBJ2-3, the V gene TRBV5-1; TRBD1 matches at 9 bases. The V and J ends lost 4 bases and 0 bases, in that order; junction bases with no gene match: 6. This CDR3 is built from 16 residues. Germline-derived CDR1 and CDR2 are SGHRS and YFSETQ.

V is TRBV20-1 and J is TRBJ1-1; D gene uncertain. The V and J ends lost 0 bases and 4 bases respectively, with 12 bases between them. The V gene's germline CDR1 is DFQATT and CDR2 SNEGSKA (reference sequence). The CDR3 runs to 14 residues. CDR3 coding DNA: TGCAGTGCTAGAGACCATTGGGGTTCCACTGAAGCTTTCTTT. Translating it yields CSARDHWGSTEAFF.

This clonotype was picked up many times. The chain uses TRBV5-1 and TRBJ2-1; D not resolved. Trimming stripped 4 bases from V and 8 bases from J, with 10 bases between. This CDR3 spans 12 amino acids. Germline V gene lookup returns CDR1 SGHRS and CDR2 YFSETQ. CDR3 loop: CASSPTIDEQFF. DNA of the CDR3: TGCGCCAGCAGCCCAACGATAGATGAGCAGTTCTTC.

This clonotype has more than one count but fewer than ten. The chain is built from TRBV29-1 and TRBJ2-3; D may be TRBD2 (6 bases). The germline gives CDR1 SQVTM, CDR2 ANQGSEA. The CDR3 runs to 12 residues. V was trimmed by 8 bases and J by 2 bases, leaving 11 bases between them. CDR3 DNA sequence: TGCAGCACCGGGACTGTCACAGATACGCAGTATTTT. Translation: CSTGTVTDTQYF.

The DNA of the CDR3 is TGTGCCAGCAGGGCTAGCGGGAGACAAAACGAGCAGTACTTC. Its protein is CASRASGRQNEQYF. The chain has TRBV2 and TRBJ2-7, with TRBD2 matching 10 bases. The V gene's germline CDR1 is SNHLY and CDR2 FYNNEI. Trimming removed 6 bases from V and 5 bases from J; junction bases left unmatched: 7. CDR3 length: 14 amino acids. The full variable domain, completed using reference TRBV2 and TRBJ2-7, is EPEVTQTPSHQVTQMGQEVILRCVPISNHLYFYWYRQILGQKVEFLVSFYNNEISEKSEIFDDQFSVERPDGSNFTLKIRSTKLEDSAMYFCASRASGRQNEQYFGPGTRLTVT.

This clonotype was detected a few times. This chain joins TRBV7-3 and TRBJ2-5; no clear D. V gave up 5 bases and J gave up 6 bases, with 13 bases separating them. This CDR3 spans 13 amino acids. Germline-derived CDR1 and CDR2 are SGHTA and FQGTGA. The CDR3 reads CASSPRPSQTQYF. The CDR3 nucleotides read TGTGCCAGCAGCCCCAGGCCCTCCCAGACCCAGTACTTC.

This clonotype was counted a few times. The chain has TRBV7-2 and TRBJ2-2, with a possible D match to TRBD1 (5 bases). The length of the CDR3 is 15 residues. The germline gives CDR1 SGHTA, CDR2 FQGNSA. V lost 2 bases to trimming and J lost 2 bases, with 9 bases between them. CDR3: CASSLKTDNTGELFF. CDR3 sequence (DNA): TGTGCCAGCAGCTTAAAGACAGACAACACCGGGGAGCTGTTTTTT.

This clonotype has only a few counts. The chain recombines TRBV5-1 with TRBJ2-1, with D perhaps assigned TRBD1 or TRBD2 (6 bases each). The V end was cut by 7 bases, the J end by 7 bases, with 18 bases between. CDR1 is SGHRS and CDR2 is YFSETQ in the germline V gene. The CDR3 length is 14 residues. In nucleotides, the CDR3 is TGCGCCAGCGGCCGCGGAGGGGGAAATAATGAGCAGTTCTTC. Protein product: CASGRGGGNNEQFF. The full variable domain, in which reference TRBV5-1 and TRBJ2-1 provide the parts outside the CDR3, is KAGVTQTPRYLIKTRGQQVTLSCSPISGHRSVSWYQQTPGQGLQFLFEYFSETQRNKGNFPGRFSGRQFSNSRSEMNVSTLELGDSALYLCASGRGGGNNEQFFGPGTRLTVL.

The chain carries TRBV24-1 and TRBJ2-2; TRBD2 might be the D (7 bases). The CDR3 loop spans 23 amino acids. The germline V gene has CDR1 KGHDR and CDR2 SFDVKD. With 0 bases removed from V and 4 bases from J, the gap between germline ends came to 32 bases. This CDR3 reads CATSDLPFKAGAPLNPPTGELFF. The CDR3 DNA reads TGTGCCACCAGTGATTTGCCGTTTAAGGCGGGGGCGCCCCTTAACCCACCCACCGGGGAGCTGTTTTTT.

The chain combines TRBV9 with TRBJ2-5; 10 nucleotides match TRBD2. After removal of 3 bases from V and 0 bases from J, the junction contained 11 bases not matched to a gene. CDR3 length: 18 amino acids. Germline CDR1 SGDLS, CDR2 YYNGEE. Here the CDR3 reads CASSARPLSGGNQETQYF. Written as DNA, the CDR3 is TGTGCCAGCAGCGCCCGGCCCCTTAGCGGGGGGAACCAAGAGACCCAGTACTTC.

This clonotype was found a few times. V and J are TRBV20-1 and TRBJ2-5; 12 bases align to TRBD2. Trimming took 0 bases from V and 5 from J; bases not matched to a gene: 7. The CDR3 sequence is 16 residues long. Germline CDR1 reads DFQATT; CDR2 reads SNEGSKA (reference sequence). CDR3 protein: CSARDLAGGQVETQYF. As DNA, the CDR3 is TGCAGTGCTAGAGATCTAGCGGGGGGGCAAGTCGAGACCCAGTACTTC.

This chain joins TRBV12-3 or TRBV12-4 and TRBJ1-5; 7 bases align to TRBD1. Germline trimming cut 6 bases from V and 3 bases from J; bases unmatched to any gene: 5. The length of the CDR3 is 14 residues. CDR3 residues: CASSLQGNNQPQHF. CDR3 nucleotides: TGTGCCAGCAGCCTACAGGGGAACAATCAGCCCCAGCATTTT.

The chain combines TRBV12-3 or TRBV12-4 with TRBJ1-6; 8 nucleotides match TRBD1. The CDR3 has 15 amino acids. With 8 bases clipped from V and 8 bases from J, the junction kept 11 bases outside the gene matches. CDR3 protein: CASGRTGSLDSPLHF. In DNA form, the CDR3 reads TGTGCCAGCGGCCGGACAGGGTCCCTCGATTCACCCCTCCACTTT.

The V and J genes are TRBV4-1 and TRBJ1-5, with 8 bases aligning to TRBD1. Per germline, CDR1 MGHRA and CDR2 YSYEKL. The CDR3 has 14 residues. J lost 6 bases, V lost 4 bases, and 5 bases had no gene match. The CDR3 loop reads CASSPRTGPQPQHF. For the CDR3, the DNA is TGCGCCAGCAGCCCTCGGACAGGGCCTCAGCCCCAGCATTTT.

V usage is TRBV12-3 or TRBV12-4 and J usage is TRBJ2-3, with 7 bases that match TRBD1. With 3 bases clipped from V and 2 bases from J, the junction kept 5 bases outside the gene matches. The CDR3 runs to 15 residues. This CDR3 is CASSFRGFNTDTQYF. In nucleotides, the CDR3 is TGTGCCAGCAGTTTCAGGGGGTTCAACACAGATACGCAGTATTTT.